This T cell receptor (beta chain) was identified in a study of blood T cell repertoires in COVID-19. For the study at large: Acute and convalescent COVID-19 specimens originated in the United States, Italy and Spain. T cells, B-cell-depleted T cells, or PBMCs supplied cDNA or gDNA.

Per the authors' pipeline: The assay estimated nucleated cells by amplifying reference gene primers. The repertoire was sequenced with immunoSEQ multiplex PCR; TCRdb's copy has only in-frame clones and lacks some. That table supplies the V and J calls and clone size; D and trimming were determined from the DNA. The sample has 350,000 or so clones; approximately 86% are singletons. This study enrolled people aged 18 to 89 from about two dozen US geographic areas. The sequenced material came from PBMCs or T cells enriched from blood (not recorded which). This receptor was obtained from a woman between 40 and 55 years old with acute COVID-19.

The CDR3 loop reads CASSRQENTGELFF. The DNA of the CDR3 is TGTGCCAGTAGTCGACAGGAGAACACCGGGGAGCTGTTTTTT. The gene calls are TRBV19 and TRBJ2-2; a possible D gene is TRBD1 (6 bases). V was clipped by 5 bases and J by 1 base, with 8 bases between them. This CDR3 has 14 residues. The germline CDR1 and CDR2 sequences are LNHDA and SQIVND (reference sequence). The whole variable domain, filled in from reference TRBV19 and TRBJ2-2, reads DGGITQSPKYLFRKEGQNVTLSCEQNLNHDAMYWYRQDPGQGLRLIYYSQIVNDFQKGDIAEGYSVSREKKESFPLTVTSAQKNPTAFYLCASSRQENTGELFFGEGSRLTVL.